The entry below gives a single T cell receptor beta chain sequence along with its context. Its antigen is unknown. The sample belongs to a study of T cell repertoires and HLA-DP antigens. Study information: Two male donors and one female donor spanned ages 18-to-29 through 60-to-69.

CDR1 and CDR2 (germline): MGHRA, YSYEKL. The CDR3 is 15 residues long. V lost 4 bases to trimming and J lost 0 bases, with 13 bases between them. Amplification used primers for 54 TRBV and 13 TRBJ segments. TCRdb keeps only in-frame clones here, not all; method: immunoSEQ multiplex PCR. The sample gives over 60,000 clones, around three quarters of which show up once; 1.5% to 2% is in the top ten. Material for sequencing was CD4+ T cells from PBMCs. J is TRBJ2-7 and V is TRBV4-1; a possible D gene is TRBD1 (6 bases). This clonotype was sampled from a man between 60 and 75 years old in good health and CMV-seronegative. The DNA of the CDR3 is TGCGCCAGCAGCCCGTCCCCAGGGGTCTCCTACGAGCAGTACTTC. Translating gives CASSPSPGVSYEQYF.